One and the same sample provided the 3 T cell receptor beta chains below, sequenced in a study of shared clonotypes between healthy human individuals. Assay: immunoSEQ multiplex PCR; the TCRdb copy retains only in-frame clones and omits some. Altogether around 480,000 clones are present, 60% to 80% being singletons, with the ten largest covering around 13%. Material for sequencing was PBMCs. The receptors here all came from a woman aged 40-49 years in good health. Some clones in this sample may be carry-over from other donors' samples.

This clone was seen ten or more times. The chain recombines TRBV15 with TRBJ2-7; 8 nucleotides line up with TRBD1. J gave up 4 bases and V 5 bases, and 13 bases lay outside the gene matches. This CDR3 region has 16 residues. Germline V lookup: CDR1 LNHNV, CDR2 YYDKDF (reference sequence). CDR3 loop: CATSDRGSAGIYEQYF. In nucleotides, the CDR3 is TGTGCCACCAGCGACAGGGGCTCAGCGGGTATATACGAGCAGTACTTC.

This clone appeared a single time. The J gene is TRBJ2-4, the V gene TRBV6-1, with 7 bases matching TRBD1. This CDR3 is 15 amino acids long. Germline V gene data show CDR1 as MNHNS and CDR2 as SASEGT. Losses at the gene ends were 4 bases for V and 0 bases for J; bases not matched to a gene: 3. The CDR3 DNA reads as TGTGCCAGCAGTGGACAGGGAGTAGCCAAAAACATTCAGTACTTC. It encodes CASSGQGVAKNIQYF.

J is TRBJ1-6 and V is TRBV2; TRBD1 is a possible D gene (5 bases). Germline V gene sequence: CDR1 SNHLY, CDR2 FYNNEI. V lost 2 bases to trimming and J lost 3 bases, with 8 bases between them. The CDR3 is 15 residues long. The CDR3 loop reads CASSERGLYNSPLHF. The CDR3 DNA is TGTGCCAGCAGTGAAAGGGGACTCTATAATTCACCCCTCCACTTT. Full variable domain (missing parts from reference TRBV2 and TRBJ1-6): EPEVTQTPSHQVTQMGQEVILRCVPISNHLYFYWYRQILGQKVEFLVSFYNNEISEKSEIFDDQFSVERPDGSNFTLKIRSTKLEDSAMYFCASSERGLYNSPLHFGNGTRLTVT.